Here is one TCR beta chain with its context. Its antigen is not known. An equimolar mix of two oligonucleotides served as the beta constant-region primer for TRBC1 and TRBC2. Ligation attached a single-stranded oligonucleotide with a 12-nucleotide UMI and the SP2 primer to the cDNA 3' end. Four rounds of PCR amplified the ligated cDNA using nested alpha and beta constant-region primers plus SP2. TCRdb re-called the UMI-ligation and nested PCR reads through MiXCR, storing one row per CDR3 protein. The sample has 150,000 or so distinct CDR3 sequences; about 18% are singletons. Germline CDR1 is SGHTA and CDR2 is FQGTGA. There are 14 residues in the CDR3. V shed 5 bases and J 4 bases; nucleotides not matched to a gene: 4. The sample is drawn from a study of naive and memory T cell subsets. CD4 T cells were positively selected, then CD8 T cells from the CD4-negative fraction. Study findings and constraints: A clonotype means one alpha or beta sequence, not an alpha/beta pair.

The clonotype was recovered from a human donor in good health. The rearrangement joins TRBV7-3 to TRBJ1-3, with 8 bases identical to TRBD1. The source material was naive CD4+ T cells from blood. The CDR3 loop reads CASSPGDRGNTIYF. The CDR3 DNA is TGTGCCAGCAGCCCCGGGGACAGGGGAAACACCATATATTTT.